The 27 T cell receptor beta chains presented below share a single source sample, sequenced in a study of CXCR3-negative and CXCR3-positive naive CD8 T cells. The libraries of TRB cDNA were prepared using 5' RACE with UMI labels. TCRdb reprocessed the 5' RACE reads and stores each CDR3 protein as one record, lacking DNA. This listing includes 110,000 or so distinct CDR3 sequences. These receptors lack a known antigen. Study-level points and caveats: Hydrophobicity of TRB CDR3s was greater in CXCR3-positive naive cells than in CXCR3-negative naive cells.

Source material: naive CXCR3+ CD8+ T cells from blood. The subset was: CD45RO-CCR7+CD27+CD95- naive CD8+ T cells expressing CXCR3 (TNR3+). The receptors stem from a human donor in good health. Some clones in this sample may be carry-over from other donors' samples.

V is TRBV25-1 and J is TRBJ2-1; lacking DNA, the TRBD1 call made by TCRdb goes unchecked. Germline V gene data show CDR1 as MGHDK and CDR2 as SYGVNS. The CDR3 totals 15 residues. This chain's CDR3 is CASSAGDSYYNEQFF.

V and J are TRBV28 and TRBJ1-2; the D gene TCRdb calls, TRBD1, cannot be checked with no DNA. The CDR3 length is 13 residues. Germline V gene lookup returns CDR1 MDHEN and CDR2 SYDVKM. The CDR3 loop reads CASSTDSSYGYTF.

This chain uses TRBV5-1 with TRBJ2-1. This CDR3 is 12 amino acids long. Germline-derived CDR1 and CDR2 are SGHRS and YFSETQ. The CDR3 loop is CASSPNNNEQFF.

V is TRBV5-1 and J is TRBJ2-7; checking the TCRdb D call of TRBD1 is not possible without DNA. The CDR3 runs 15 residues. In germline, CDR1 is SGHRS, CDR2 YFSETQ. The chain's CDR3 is CASSLGQGASYEQYF.

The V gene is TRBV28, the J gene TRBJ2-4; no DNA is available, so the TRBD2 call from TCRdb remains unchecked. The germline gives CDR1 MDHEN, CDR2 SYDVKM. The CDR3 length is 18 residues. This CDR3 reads CASSFPLAGVKAKNIQYF.

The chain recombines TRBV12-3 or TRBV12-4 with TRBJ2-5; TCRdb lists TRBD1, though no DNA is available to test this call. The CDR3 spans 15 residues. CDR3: CASSRSGQYQETQYF.

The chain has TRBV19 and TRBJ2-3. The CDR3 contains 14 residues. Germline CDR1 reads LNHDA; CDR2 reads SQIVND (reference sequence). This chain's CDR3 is CASSTGVSTDTQYF. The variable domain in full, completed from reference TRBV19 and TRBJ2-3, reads DGGITQSPKYLFRKEGQNVTLSCEQNLNHDAMYWYRQDPGQGLRLIYYSQIVNDFQKGDIAEGYSVSREKKESFPLTVTSAQKNPTAFYLCASSTGVSTDTQYFGPGTRLTVL.

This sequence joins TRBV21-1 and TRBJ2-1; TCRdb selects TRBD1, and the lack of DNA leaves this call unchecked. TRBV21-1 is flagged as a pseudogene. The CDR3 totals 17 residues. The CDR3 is CASSKARRILSYNEQFF.

CDR3 region: CASSLGRSWSREQFF. The chain combines TRBV7-6 with TRBJ2-1. The CDR3 spans 15 residues. Germline assignment: CDR1 SGHVS and CDR2 FNYEAQ.

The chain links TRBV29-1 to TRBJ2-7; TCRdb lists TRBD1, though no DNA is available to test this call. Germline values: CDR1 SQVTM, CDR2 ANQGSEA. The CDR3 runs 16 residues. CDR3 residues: CSVEAPGAGVTYEQYF.

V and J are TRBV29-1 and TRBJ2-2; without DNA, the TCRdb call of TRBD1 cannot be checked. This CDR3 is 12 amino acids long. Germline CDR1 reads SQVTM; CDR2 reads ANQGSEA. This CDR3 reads CSVERGTGELFF.

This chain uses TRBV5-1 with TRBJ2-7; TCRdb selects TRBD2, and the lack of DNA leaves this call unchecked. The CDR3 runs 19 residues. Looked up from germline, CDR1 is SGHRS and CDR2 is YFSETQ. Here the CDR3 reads CASSLFGTSDRGPNYEQYF.

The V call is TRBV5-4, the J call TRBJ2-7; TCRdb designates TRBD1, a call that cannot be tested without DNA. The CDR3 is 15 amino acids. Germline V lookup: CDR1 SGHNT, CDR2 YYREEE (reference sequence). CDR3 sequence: CASSSQGALWIEQYF.

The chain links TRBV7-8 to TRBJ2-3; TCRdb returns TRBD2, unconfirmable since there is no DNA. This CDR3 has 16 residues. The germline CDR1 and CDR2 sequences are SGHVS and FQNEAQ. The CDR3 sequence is CASSLKAGLGTDTQYF.

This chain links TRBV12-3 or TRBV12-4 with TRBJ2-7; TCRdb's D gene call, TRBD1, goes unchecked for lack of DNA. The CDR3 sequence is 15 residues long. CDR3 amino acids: CASSLWGQGNNEQYF.

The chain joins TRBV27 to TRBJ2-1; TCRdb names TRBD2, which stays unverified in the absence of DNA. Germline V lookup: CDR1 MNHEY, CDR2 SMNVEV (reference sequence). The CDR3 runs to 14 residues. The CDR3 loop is CASSHGPSYNEQFF.

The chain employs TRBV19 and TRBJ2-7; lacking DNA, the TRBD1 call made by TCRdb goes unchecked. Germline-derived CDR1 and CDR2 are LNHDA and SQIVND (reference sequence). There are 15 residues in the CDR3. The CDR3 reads CASSMGGGPSYEQYF.

CDR3 protein: CASSKELQGATYLPTYEQYF. The gene calls are TRBV21-1 and TRBJ2-7; as DNA is missing, the TRBD1 call by TCRdb cannot be tested. TRBV21-1 is a pseudogene. The CDR3 has 20 amino acids.

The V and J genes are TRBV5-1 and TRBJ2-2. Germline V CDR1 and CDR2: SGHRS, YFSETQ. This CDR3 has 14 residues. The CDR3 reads CASSLVANTGELFF.

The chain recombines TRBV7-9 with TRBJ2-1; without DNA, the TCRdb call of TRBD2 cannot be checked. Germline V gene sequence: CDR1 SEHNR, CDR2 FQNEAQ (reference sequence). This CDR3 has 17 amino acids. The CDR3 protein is CASSVTFSGGPTNEQFF.

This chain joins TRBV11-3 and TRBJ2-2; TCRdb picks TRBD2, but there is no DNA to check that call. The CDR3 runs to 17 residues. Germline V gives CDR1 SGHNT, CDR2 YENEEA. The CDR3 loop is CASSVRLAGTNTGELFF.

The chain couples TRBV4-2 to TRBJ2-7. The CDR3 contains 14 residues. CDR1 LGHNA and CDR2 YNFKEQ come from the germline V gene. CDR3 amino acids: CASSLEIGSYEQYF.

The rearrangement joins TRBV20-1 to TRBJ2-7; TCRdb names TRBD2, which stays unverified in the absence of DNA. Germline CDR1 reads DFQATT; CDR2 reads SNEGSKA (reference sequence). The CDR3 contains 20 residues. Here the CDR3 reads CSAAPKAPKTSGRGTYEQYF.

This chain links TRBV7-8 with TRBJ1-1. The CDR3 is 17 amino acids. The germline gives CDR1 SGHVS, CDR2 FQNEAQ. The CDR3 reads CASSSDVGWGMNTEAFF. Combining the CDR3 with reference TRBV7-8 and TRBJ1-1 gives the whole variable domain GAGVSQSPRYKVAKRGQDVALRCDPISGHVSLFWYQQALGQGPEFLTYFQNEAQLDKSGLPSDRFFAERPEGSVSTLKIQRTQQEDSAVYLCASSSDVGWGMNTEAFFGQGTRLTVV.

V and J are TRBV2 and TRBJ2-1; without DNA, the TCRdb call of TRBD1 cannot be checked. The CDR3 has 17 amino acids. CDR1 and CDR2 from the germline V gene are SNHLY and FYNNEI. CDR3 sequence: CASSGVNRATTYNEQFF.

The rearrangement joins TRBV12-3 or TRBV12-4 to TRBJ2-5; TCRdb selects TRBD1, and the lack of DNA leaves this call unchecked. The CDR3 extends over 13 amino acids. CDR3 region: CASSPLLLETQYF.

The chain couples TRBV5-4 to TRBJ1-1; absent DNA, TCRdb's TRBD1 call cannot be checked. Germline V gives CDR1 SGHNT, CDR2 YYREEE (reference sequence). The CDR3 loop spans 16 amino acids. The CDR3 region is CASSLLGSGHRNEAFF.